Sequencing of this T cell receptor (beta chain) was carried out in a study of beta chain features in type 1 diabetes. Study at large: Patients and healthy donors were similar in age, gender and cell yields. Sorted cell examination encompassed 100 million to 110 million cells across all samples. Whole-study results and caveats: The naive, central memory and Treg TCRB repertoires looked more alike in patients than they did in healthy donors. Shortening that was moderate but significant affected the TCRB CDR3s of Type 1 diabetes patients in all four CD4+ subsets.

This clone was picked up a small number of times. The antigen is not known. With 6 bases removed from V and 0 bases from J, the gap between germline ends came to 11 bases. The CDR3 is 13 residues long. Germline loops: CDR1 SQVTM, CDR2 ANQGSEA. Investigators reverse transcribed all isolated RNA, so they sequenced expressed TCRB transcripts. Profiling relied on immunoSEQ multiplex PCR, and the TCRdb table lists in-frame clones only, not all of them. The sample lists roughly 290,000 clones, 15% occurring once. Staining for CD45RO/CCR7/CD25/CD127/CD95/CD27 allowed sorting of CD4+ naive, central memory, regulatory and stem cell-like memory cells.

Sequenced input: naive CD4+ T cells from blood. The gene calls are TRBV29-1 and TRBJ1-2; D uncertain. The TCR comes from a man aged 18 to 30 with type 1 diabetes. The CDR3 nucleotides are TGCAGCGTGACGGCGGGCTCTAACTATGGCTACACCTTC. This codes for CSVTAGSNYGYTF.